These 13 T cell receptor beta chains were sequenced from one sample in a study of T cells expressing NK-cell markers (dated by TCRdb to the early 2020s). The method was 5' RACE. TCRdb records Illumina HiSeq 2000 as the sequencer. After the reads were reprocessed by TCRdb, one entry was made per CDR3 protein sequence, with no DNA. This specimen's table enumerates 140,000 or so distinct CDR3 sequences. The top ten clonotypes cover more than 10% of the sample. The sample consisted of blood T cells: a sorted CD56 or NKG2C T cell subset, CD4+ or CD8+ T cells, or bulk PBMC T cells (not recorded which). The receptor set was obtained from a man aged 18 to 35 in good health. Donor details come from another sample of the same person, matched by shared clones.

V usage is TRBV29-1 and J usage is TRBJ1-1. The CDR3 length is 12 residues. Germline values: CDR1 SQVTM, CDR2 ANQGSEA. The CDR3 loop reads CSVSEPNTEAFF.

The chain couples TRBV6-2 or TRBV6-3 to TRBJ1-1; the TCRdb D gene call, TRBD1, has no DNA to confirm it. CDR3 length: 14 residues. Germline CDR1 and CDR2: MNHEY and SVGEGT. CDR3 amino acids: CASSPAAGDTEAFF.

This chain connects TRBV5-6 to TRBJ2-5; TCRdb names TRBD1, which stays unverified in the absence of DNA. This CDR3 is built from 17 residues. Germline CDR1 SGHDT, CDR2 YYEEEE. The CDR3 here is CASSAPSRGFPQETQYF.

This chain joins TRBV27 and TRBJ1-6; TCRdb returns TRBD1, unconfirmable since there is no DNA. Germline assignment: CDR1 MNHEY and CDR2 SMNVEV (reference sequence). The CDR3 loop spans 16 amino acids. This CDR3 is CASTVGGLSYNSPLHF.

J is TRBJ2-2 and V is TRBV2; TCRdb lists TRBD2, though no DNA is available to test this call. This CDR3 comprises 15 residues. Per germline, CDR1 SNHLY and CDR2 FYNNEI. CDR3 sequence: CASSLAGEEPGELFF.

The V gene is TRBV7-9, the J gene TRBJ2-5; the D call of TRBD1 rests on TCRdb alone, since no DNA is present to check it. Germline CDR1 and CDR2: SEHNR and FQNEAQ (reference sequence). The CDR3 totals 14 residues. The CDR3 loop reads CASSPAGDRETQYF.

V usage is TRBV7-2 and J usage is TRBJ2-1; the D gene TCRdb calls, TRBD1, cannot be checked with no DNA. This CDR3 region has 16 residues. CDR1 and CDR2 (germline): SGHTA, FQGNSA. The CDR3 is CASSLYPGAVYNEQFF.

The V and J genes are TRBV10-3 and TRBJ2-3; the D call from TCRdb, TRBD2, cannot be confirmed without DNA. The length of the CDR3 is 14 residues. Germline lookup yields CDR1 ENHRY and CDR2 SYGVKD. CDR3 sequence reads: CAISTLGVADTQYF.

The chain carries TRBV12-3 or TRBV12-4 and TRBJ1-2; the TCRdb call, TRBD1, lacks DNA for checking. This CDR3 is 13 amino acids long. The CDR3 loop is CASSLDRVYGYTF.

J is TRBJ2-3 and V is TRBV12-5; the TRBD1 assignment by TCRdb is unverifiable without DNA. The CDR3 consists of 16 residues. The germline CDR1 and CDR2 sequences are LGHNT and FRNRAP. CDR3 in amino acids: CASGTIPGQSTDTQYF.

The J gene is TRBJ2-5, the V gene TRBV5-1; TCRdb designates TRBD1, a call that cannot be tested without DNA. The CDR3 length is 16 residues. From germline, CDR1 is SGHRS and CDR2 YFSETQ. Here the CDR3 reads CASSLVQGGKRETQYF.

The chain joins TRBV29-1 to TRBJ2-7; TCRdb designates TRBD2, a call that cannot be tested without DNA. This CDR3 has 14 amino acids. Germline V gives CDR1 SQVTM, CDR2 ANQGSEA. This CDR3 is CSVEIRLAGYEQYF.

V usage is TRBV15 and J usage is TRBJ2-5; lacking DNA, the TRBD1 call made by TCRdb goes unchecked. CDR1 is LNHNV, CDR2 YYDKDF, per germline (reference sequence). CDR3 length: 15 amino acids. Here the CDR3 reads CATSRSRGPQETQYF.